The T cell receptor beta chain under discussion was sequenced for a study of PD-1 blockade in classical Hodgkin lymphoma. Study summary: Patients in the cohort were put on intravenous nivolumab, 3 mg/kg every 2 weeks. General study findings and limits: Healthy donors were reported to have higher baseline TCR diversity than newly diagnosed patients. When nivolumab was started under 1 year after ASCT, patients were excluded. Reasons behind the repertoire differences stay unclear, perhaps disease activity or earlier therapy.

Per germline, CDR1 SNHLY and CDR2 FYNNEI. This CDR3 region has 16 residues. The V and J ends lost 2 bases and 3 bases, in that order; junction bases with no gene match: 9. Time point indicated: cycle 4 day 1 (C4D1), after more than five weeks of nivolumab. The patients all showed relapse after autologous stem cell transplantation, while their brentuximab vedotin exposure varied. As for this clone: What it recognizes is unknown.

This table comes from immunoSEQ multiplex PCR, and its TCRdb copy is limited to in-frame clones, with some not included. The sample has roughly 100,000 clones, approximately 89% seen once. The sample in question was peripheral blood mononuclear cells (PBMCs), obtained before the fourth cycle of nivolumab. This clonotype was sampled from a human donor with classical Hodgkin lymphoma. This chain uses TRBV2 with TRBJ2-5; 7 bases align to TRBD2. CDR3 residues: CASSEFEGSGEETQYF. The CDR3 DNA follows: TGTGCCAGCAGTGAATTCGAGGGAAGCGGGGAAGAGACCCAGTACTTC.